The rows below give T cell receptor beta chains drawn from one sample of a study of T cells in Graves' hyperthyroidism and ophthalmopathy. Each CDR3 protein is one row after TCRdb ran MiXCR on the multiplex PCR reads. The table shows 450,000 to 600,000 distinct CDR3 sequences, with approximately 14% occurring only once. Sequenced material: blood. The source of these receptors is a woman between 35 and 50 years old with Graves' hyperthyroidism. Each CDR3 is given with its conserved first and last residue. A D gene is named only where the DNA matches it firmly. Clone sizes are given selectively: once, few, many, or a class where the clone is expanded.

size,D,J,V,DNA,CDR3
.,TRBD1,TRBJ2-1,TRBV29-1,TGCAGCCTCGACAGGGGGGGGTTGAATGAGCAGTTCTTC,CSLDRGGLNEQFF
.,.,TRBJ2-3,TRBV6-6,TGTGCCAGCAGTTACTCGAACTTGGGTCGGCTCAGCACAGATACGCAGTATTTT,CASSYSNLGRLSTDTQYF
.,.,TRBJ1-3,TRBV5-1,TGCGCCAGCAGCATTACTGGCCAGCCTGGAAACACCATATATTTT,CASSITGQPGNTIYF
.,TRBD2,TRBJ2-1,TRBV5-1,TGCGCCAGCAGCTTGGGAGCGGGAAAGGATGAGCAGTTCTTC,CASSLGAGKDEQFF
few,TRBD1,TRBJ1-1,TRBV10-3,TGTGCCATCAGGTGGGGACAGGGGGAGACTGAAGCTTTCTTT,CAIRWGQGETEAFF
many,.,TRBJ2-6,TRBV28,TGTGCCAGCAGTTTTTACTCTGGGGCCAACGTCCTGACTTTC,CASSFYSGANVLTF
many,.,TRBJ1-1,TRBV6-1,TGTGCCAGCAGTTGGTCCGGGACAATGAACACTGAAGCTTTCTTT,CASSWSGTMNTEAFF
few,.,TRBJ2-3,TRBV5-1,TGCGCCAGCAGCTTGGGCGGGACGGAACTCACAGATACGCAGTATTTT,CASSLGGTELTDTQYF
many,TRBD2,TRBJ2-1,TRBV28,TGTGCCAGCAGTTTGTGGACTAGCGGGAGAATATCCTACAATGAGCAGTTCTTC,CASSLWTSGRISYNEQFF
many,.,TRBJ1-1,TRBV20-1,TGCAGTGCTCCCCAGACGGGTATGAACACTGAAGCTTTCTTT,CSAPQTGMNTEAFF
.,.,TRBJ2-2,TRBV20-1,TGCAGTGCTAGTTCCATCCGGCGGAACACCGGGGAGCTGTTTTTT,CSASSIRRNTGELFF
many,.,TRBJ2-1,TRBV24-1,TGTGCCACCAGTGACCCCGCCTTAGCAGACACCTACAATGAGCAGTTCTTC,CATSDPALADTYNEQFF
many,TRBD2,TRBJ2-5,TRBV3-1,TGTGCCAGCAGCCAACAACTAGCGGGAGGGCCTGAGACCCAGTACTTC,CASSQQLAGGPETQYF
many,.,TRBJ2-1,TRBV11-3,TGTGCCAGCAGCTTAGCTACAGGGTCCGTCGGTTATGAGCAGTTCTTC,CASSLATGSVGYEQFF